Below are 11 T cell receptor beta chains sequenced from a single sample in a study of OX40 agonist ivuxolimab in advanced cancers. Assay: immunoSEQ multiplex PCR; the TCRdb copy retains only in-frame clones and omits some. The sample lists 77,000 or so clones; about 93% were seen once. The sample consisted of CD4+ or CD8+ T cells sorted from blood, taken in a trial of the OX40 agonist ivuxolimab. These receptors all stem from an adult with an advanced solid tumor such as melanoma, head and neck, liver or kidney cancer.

CDR3 sequence (DNA): TGTGCCAGCAGCACCGGGACTGGAGACACCGGGGAGCTGTTTTTT. It encodes CASSTGTGDTGELFF. The chain links TRBV9 to TRBJ2-2; possible D gene TRBD2, 6 bases. The germline V and J ends were trimmed by 4 bases and 3 bases, with 13 bases remaining between them. The germline CDR1 and CDR2 sequences are SGDLS and YYNGEE. This CDR3 has 15 amino acids.

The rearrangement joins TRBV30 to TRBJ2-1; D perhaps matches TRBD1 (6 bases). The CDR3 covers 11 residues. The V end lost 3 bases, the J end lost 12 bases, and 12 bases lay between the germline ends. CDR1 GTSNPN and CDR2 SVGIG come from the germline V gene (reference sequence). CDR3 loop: CAWRNRAAQFF. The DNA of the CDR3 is TGTGCCTGGAGGAACAGGGCGGCGCAGTTCTTC.

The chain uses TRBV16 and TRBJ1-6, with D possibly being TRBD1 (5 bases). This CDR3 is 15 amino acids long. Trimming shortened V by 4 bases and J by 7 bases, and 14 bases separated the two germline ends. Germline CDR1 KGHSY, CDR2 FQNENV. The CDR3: CASSPGLTPNSPLHF. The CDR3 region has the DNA TGTGCCAGCAGCCCGGGACTAACTCCAAATTCACCCCTCCACTTT.

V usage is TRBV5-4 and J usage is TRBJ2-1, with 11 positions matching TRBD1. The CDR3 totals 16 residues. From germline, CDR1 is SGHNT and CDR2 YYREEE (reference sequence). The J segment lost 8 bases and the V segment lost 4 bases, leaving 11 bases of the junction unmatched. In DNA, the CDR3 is TGTGCCAGCAGCGTGTTATCCGGGACAGGGGGTGATGAGCAGTTCTTC. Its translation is CASSVLSGTGGDEQFF.

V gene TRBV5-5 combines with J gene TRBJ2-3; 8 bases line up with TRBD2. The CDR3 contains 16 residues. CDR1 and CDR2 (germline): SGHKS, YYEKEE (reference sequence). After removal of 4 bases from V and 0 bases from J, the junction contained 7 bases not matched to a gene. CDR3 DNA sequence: TGTGCCAGCAGCCCCCTAGCGGGCTCTAGCACAGATACGCAGTATTTT. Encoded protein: CASSPLAGSSTDTQYF.

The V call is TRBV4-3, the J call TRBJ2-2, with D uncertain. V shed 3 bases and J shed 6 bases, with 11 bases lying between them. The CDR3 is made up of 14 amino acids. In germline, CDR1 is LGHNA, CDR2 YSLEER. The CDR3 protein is CASSHQSPAGELFF. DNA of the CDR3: TGCGCCAGCAGCCACCAGTCCCCTGCCGGGGAGCTGTTTTTT.

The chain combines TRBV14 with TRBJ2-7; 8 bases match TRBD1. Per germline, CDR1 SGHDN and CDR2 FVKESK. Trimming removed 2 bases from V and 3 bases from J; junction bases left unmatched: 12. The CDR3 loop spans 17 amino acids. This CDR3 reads CASSQRQGKDKVYEQYF. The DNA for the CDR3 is TGTGCCAGCAGCCAACGACAGGGGAAGGATAAGGTCTACGAGCAGTACTTC.

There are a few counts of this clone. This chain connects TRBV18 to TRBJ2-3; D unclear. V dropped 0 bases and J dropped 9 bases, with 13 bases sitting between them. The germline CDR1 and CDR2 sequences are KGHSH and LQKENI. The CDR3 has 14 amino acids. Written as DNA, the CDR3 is TGTGCCAGCTCACCACCAGGACCCCAAGCCACGCAGTATTTT. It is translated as CASSPPGPQATQYF.

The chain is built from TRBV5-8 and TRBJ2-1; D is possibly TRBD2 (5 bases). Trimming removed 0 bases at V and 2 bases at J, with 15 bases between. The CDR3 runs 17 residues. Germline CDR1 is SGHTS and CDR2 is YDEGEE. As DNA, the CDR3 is TGTGCCAGCAGCTTGGCCGGCGGGTCCCAAACCTACAATGAGCAGTTCTTC. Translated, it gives CASSLAGGSQTYNEQFF.

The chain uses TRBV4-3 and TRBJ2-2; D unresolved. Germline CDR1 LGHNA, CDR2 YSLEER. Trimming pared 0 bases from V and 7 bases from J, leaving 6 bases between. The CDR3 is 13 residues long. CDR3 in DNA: TGCGCCAGCAGCCAAGATTTGAGCGGGGAGCTGTTTTTT. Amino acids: CASSQDLSGELFF.

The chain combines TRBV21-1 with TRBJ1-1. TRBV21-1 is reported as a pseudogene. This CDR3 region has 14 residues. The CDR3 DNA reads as TGTGCCAGCAGCACCGACCGGGCTCCCACTGAAGCTTTCTTT. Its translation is CASSTDRAPTEAFF.